This T cell receptor beta chain derives from a study of CD8 T cells in Susac syndrome (dated by TCRdb to about 2019). About the full investigation: Among the sequenced Susac syndrome patients, 5 or 6 had clinically active disease and roughly eight were in clinical remission. At blood withdrawal, Susac syndrome patients were therapy-naive, treated with corticosteroids (with IVIg additionally given to some), or treated with IVIg alone. The study used repertoire sequencing to test whether antigen drove CD8+ T cell activation and differentiation in Susac syndrome. CD8+ T cell repertoire clonality was compared between about 12 healthy donors, approximately 14 Susac syndrome patients and 15 multiple sclerosis patients. What the study reported, not specific to this receptor: Susac syndrome CD8+ repertoires showed clonal expansion, highest in CD8+ TEMRA cells and greater in clinically active than remitting patients. The study acknowledged that relatively few individuals were included in the TCR sequencing and HLA analysis. Over 15 and five Susac-specific public clones were found in the total CD8+ and CD8+ TEMRA repertoires, respectively.

Peripheral blood CD8+ and CD4+ T cells from healthy donors, Susac syndrome patients and multiple sclerosis patients were profiled using high-throughput TCR beta sequencing. The Susac syndrome patients fulfilled recently defined diagnostic criteria for definite or probable disease. Bulk CD8+ and CD4+ T cells were purified by magnetic negative isolation, whereas CD8+ TEMRA cells were enriched by FACS. Blood was drawn into EDTA tubes, processed within 24 hours, and PBMCs were isolated by density gradient centrifugation. PBMCs intended for TCR sequencing were cryopreserved in liquid nitrogen and were subsequently thawed in a 37 degrees C water bath. A purity of at least 90% was achieved for sorted or isolated CD4+, CD8+ and CD8+ TEMRA cells. The CDR1 and CDR2 encoded by the germline V gene are LGHNA and YSLEER. The CDR3 runs 17 amino acids, cysteine and phenylalanine included. Only the CDR3 part of the read is kept: 51 bases, read in frame from the first base. At the junction V is shortened by 0 bases and J by 6 bases; bases outside the gene matches: 10.

As regards this clonotype: What this receptor recognizes is not known. Within one base of it there is no much larger clone, and no base qualities were kept.

RNA was extracted using the RNeasy kit, and about 0.5 to 1 ug of the RNA was reverse transcribed with random hexamers. The immunoSEQ multiplex PCR assay, covering 54 Vbeta and 13 Jbeta segments, was used to amplify TCR beta CDR3 regions. PCR amplification bias was corrected using a synthetic template baseline for primer optimization and computational correction. Under the source paper's analysis protocol: Only productive sequences were kept, with reads annotated to V, D and J genes according to IMGT and analyzed in immunoSEQ Analyzer. Clonality was calculated as one minus the Shannon entropy normalized by log2 of the number of productive unique sequences. For each patient and control, public and private clones were evaluated within the 100 most prevalent clones. Clones were defined as Susac-specific if absent from the healthy and MS cohorts, from under 1,200 published viral clones and from other ImmuneACCESS disease sequences. TCRdb trimmed the raw reads at Q25, called clones with MiXCR and kept productive beta chains. Entries that share a CDR3 protein sequence are merged under the most common genes and DNA. These V and J calls rely on TCRdb rather than the paper's analysis. This sample comprises about 120,000 distinct CDR3 sequences, around 94% of them detected only once. Less than 0.25% of the sample belongs to the ten largest clones.

The sequenced sample was CD8+ T cells from PBMCs. The receptor chain draws on TRBV4-3 and TRBJ2-1; 8 bases in the middle match TRBD2. This TCR came from a human donor with Susac syndrome. The CDR3 region: CASSQDWVIAGLNEQFF. The bases are TGCGCCAGCAGCCAAGACTGGGTGATAGCGGGGCTCAATGAGCAGTTCTTC.